The rows below give T cell receptor beta chains drawn from one sample of a study of graft-versus-host responses after intestinal transplantation. Their cognate antigens are unknown. Method: immunoSEQ multiplex PCR; TCRdb's copy keeps in-frame clones and lacks some. Of about 130,000 clones listed, around nine tenths were seen once; the top ten hold about 0.16%. The starting material was unstimulated CD4+ T cells sorted from spleen or lymph node cells, obtained before intestinal transplant. These receptors were collected from a human donor who received an intestinal transplant. CDR3s include the opening cysteine and the closing phenylalanine or tryptophan. The order of the fields is clone size, J gene, D gene, V gene, CDR3 DNA, CDR3 protein. The D gene is left open where the match is weak. Rows may omit the clone size; those that give it use once, few, many or a size class.

size: NA
J: TRBJ2-1
D: TRBD2
V: TRBV4-1
DNA: TGCGCCAGCAGCCAACAAGCGGGGGGCCTAAGCTCCTACAATGAGCAGTTCTTC
CDR3: CASSQQAGGLSSYNEQFF

size: few
J: TRBJ2-2
D: NA
V: TRBV4-2
DNA: TGTGCCAGCAGCCAAGGGGAGTCGGATACCGGGGAGCTGTTTTTT
CDR3: CASSQGESDTGELFF

size: NA
J: TRBJ1-4
D: NA
V: TRBV27
DNA: TGTGCCAGCAGTTTTCATGGGGGAGGTGAAAAACTGTTTTTT
CDR3: CASSFHGGGEKLFF

size: NA
J: TRBJ1-2
D: TRBD1
V: TRBV12-5
DNA: TGTGCTAGTGGCCTCGAGTGGGGGACAGGGGGTGTTAACTATGGCTACACCTTC
CDR3: CASGLEWGTGGVNYGYTF

size: once
J: TRBJ1-3
D: NA
V: TRBV4-2
DNA: TGTGCCAGCAGCCAACCCAGGCCCTCTGGAAACACCATATATTTT
CDR3: CASSQPRPSGNTIYF

size: NA
J: TRBJ2-5
D: NA
V: TRBV5-1
DNA: TGCGCCAGCAGCTTCTCCGGGACTCTCCAAGAGACCCAGTACTTC
CDR3: CASSFSGTLQETQYF

size: NA
J: TRBJ1-1
D: NA
V: TRBV11-2
DNA: TGTGCCAGCAGCCTACGGATAGACCCTCCCGTAGCTTTCTTT
CDR3: CASSLRIDPPVAFF

size: NA
J: TRBJ1-1
D: NA
V: TRBV19
DNA: TGTGCCAGTAAAGCCGGGCGGACTGAAGCTTTCTTT
CDR3: CASKAGRTEAFF

size: NA
J: TRBJ1-2
D: NA
V: TRBV9
DNA: TGTGCCAGCAGCGTTGGTGGGACGGTATATGGCTACACCTTC
CDR3: CASSVGGTVYGYTF

size: once
J: TRBJ2-5
D: NA
V: TRBV18
DNA: TGTGCCAGCTCATCACAGGACATTCAAGAGACCCAGTACTTC
CDR3: CASSSQDIQETQYF

size: NA
J: TRBJ2-7
D: NA
V: TRBV11-2
DNA: TGTGCCAGCAGCTTAGAGGGCGGGGAGTCCTACGAGCAGTACTTC
CDR3: CASSLEGGESYEQYF

size: NA
J: TRBJ2-1
D: NA
V: TRBV6-4
DNA: TGTGCCAGCAGTGAATTTTTTGGGATTGACAATGAGCAGTTCTTC
CDR3: CASSEFFGIDNEQFF

size: NA
J: TRBJ1-1
D: TRBD1
V: TRBV5-5
DNA: TGTGCCAGCAGCTTTAGGCAGGGGGGATCTGAAGCTTTCTTT
CDR3: CASSFRQGGSEAFF

size: NA
J: TRBJ1-1
D: NA
V: TRBV10-1
DNA: TGCGCCAGCAGTGGAGTCGTCGGGGGGGCAGCTTTCTTT
CDR3: CASSGVVGGAAFF

size: once
J: TRBJ1-1
D: NA
V: TRBV20-1
DNA: TGCAGTGCTAAGGAGAACACTGAAGCTTTCTTT
CDR3: CSAKENTEAFF

size: NA
J: TRBJ1-3
D: NA
V: TRBV5-1
DNA: TGCGCCAGCAGCTTGGAGGGAGGAAACACCATATATTTT
CDR3: CASSLEGGNTIYF

size: NA
J: TRBJ1-1
D: TRBD1
V: TRBV5-1
DNA: TGCGCCAGCAGCATGGGGGACAGTAAGAACACTGAAGCTTTCTTT
CDR3: CASSMGDSKNTEAFF

size: once
J: TRBJ1-6
D: NA
V: TRBV27
DNA: TGTGCCAGCGTGACACAGGATTATTCACCCCTCCACTTT
CDR3: CASVTQDYSPLHF

size: NA
J: TRBJ2-5
D: TRBD1
V: TRBV7-3
DNA: TGTGCCAGCAGCCGACAGGGGGCCTCAGAGACCCAGTACTTC
CDR3: CASSRQGASETQYF

size: NA
J: TRBJ1-4
D: NA
V: TRBV15
DNA: TGTGCCACCAGCACGCCATGGAGGGAACAACATGAAAAACTGTTTTTT
CDR3: CATSTPWREQHEKLFF

size: NA
J: TRBJ2-1
D: NA
V: TRBV5-8
DNA: TGTGCCAGCAGCTTGGTGGCAGCTCACGATGAGCAGTTCTTC
CDR3: CASSLVAAHDEQFF

size: NA
J: TRBJ1-2
D: NA
V: TRBV12-2
DNA: TGTGCAAGTCGCTTAAAGGCAGGGGGCTACCATGGCTACACCTTC
CDR3: CASRLKAGGYHGYTF

size: NA
J: TRBJ1-3
D: NA
V: TRBV4-2
DNA: TGTGCCAGCAGCGACTCTGGAAACACCATATATTTT
CDR3: CASSDSGNTIYF

size: once
J: TRBJ1-5
D: TRBD1
V: TRBV7-2
DNA: TGTGCCAGCAGCATGGGACAGGGGAGAAATCAGCCCCAGCATTTT
CDR3: CASSMGQGRNQPQHF

size: NA
J: TRBJ1-5
D: TRBD1
V: TRBV7-8
DNA: TGTGCCAGCAGCCTGAGGACAGGCAGTCTGCCCCAGCATTTT
CDR3: CASSLRTGSLPQHF

size: NA
J: TRBJ1-6
D: NA
V: TRBV7-5
DNA: TGTGTCAGAAGCTCCCTCGGGAGCTCCTATAATTCACCCCTCCACTTT
CDR3: CVRSSLGSSYNSPLHF

size: NA
J: TRBJ1-6
D: NA
V: TRBV21-1
DNA: TGTGCCAGCGAGGAGAGGTGGAGATCACCCCTCCACTTT
CDR3: CASEERWRSPLHF

size: NA
J: TRBJ2-7
D: NA
V: TRBV5-5
DNA: TGTGCCAGCAGCTCCGGACCCTTCGAGCAGTACTTC
CDR3: CASSSGPFEQYF

size: NA
J: TRBJ1-1
D: NA
V: TRBV11-2
DNA: TGTGCCAGCAGACAAGGGATAAACACTGAAGCTTTCTTT
CDR3: CASRQGINTEAFF

size: NA
J: TRBJ1-6
D: TRBD1
V: TRBV4-1
DNA: TGCGCCAGCAGCCTTGAACCGGGACAGAGGCATTCACCCCTCCACTTT
CDR3: CASSLEPGQRHSPLHF

size: NA
J: TRBJ2-5
D: NA
V: TRBV30
DNA: TGTGCCTGGAGTGTATCGCGAGAGACCCAGTACTTC
CDR3: CAWSVSRETQYF